A single sample is the source of the 14 T cell receptor beta chains below, sequenced in a study of shared clonotypes between healthy human individuals (TCRdb year 2020). The library was prepared using the immunoSEQ multiplex PCR assay. Here the immuneACCESS table is served through TCRdb, limited to in-frame sequences with V and J called. Missing clones are a known gap in these copies; in checked studies unresolved V genes cover under half, and the rest lacks a known reason. Present in this sample are about 990,000 clones, about four fifths of which were seen just once. Of the sample, roughly 0.61% is held by the ten largest clones. The sequenced material came from memory CD4+ T cells from PBMCs. The cell subset or site label, as the study defines it: CD45RA-negative fraction. The receptors shown here come from a man aged 18 to 29 in good health. Some clones in this sample may be carry-over from other donors' samples.

This clone was observed many times. This same CDR3 is encoded by further DNA sequences in the sample. J is TRBJ2-5 and V is TRBV29-1; 7 nucleotides align to TRBD1. The J call may be mistaken, given a closer DNA end match to TRBJ2-7. CDR3 length: 13 amino acids. The germline gives CDR1 SQVTM, CDR2 ANQGSEA. The CDR3 DNA is TGCAGCGTTAAGGGACAGTACTCCTACGAGCAGTACTTC. It yields the protein CSVKGQYSYEQYF.

The V and J genes are TRBV5-6 and TRBJ2-7; 8 bases are a match to TRBD1. The germline V gene has CDR1 SGHDT and CDR2 YYEEEE. This CDR3 comprises 13 residues. V was pared by 4 bases and J by 7 bases, with 7 bases of the junction left unmatched. CDR3 sequence: CASSPTGVWEQYF. The CDR3 coding sequence is TGTGCCAGCAGCCCGACAGGGGTTTGGGAGCAGTACTTC.

This sequence joins TRBV5-4 and TRBJ2-3, with 7 nucleotides matching TRBD1. Trimming took 4 bases from V and 3 from J; bases not matched to a gene: 8. CDR1 is SGHNT and CDR2 is YYREEE in the germline V gene (reference sequence). This CDR3 region has 15 residues. The CDR3 protein is CASSPLTGWTDTQYF. The DNA for the CDR3 is TGTGCCAGCAGCCCCCTGACAGGGTGGACAGATACGCAGTATTTT.

The chain carries TRBV5-8 and TRBJ2-7; 10 positions match TRBD2. J was trimmed by 4 bases and V by 3 bases; bases with no gene match: 7. This CDR3 spans 15 amino acids. Per germline, CDR1 SGHTS and CDR2 YDEGEE. In DNA form, the CDR3 reads TGTGCCAGCAGCTGGAGACTAGCGGGTTTATACGAGCAGTACTTC. It specifies CASSWRLAGLYEQYF.

The CDR3 spells CASSLGQRNQPQHF. The CDR3 nucleotides read TGTGCCAGCAGCTTAGGGCAGCGCAATCAGCCCCAGCATTTT. The V gene is TRBV7-2, the J gene TRBJ1-5; D is undetermined. Germline CDR1 is SGHTA and CDR2 is FQGNSA. The CDR3 has 14 residues. Between the trimmed V and J ends, which lost 1 base and 2 bases, there was a span of 6 bases.

This sequence joins TRBV4-1 and TRBJ2-3; 8 bases match TRBD2. Germline CDR1 is MGHRA and CDR2 is YSYEKL. The CDR3 runs 15 residues. After removal of 4 bases from V and 6 bases from J, the junction contained 9 bases not matched to a gene. The CDR3 is CASSLTSGNYDTQYF. The DNA for the CDR3 is TGCGCCAGCAGCCTCACTAGCGGCAATTATGATACGCAGTATTTT.

This chain joins TRBV7-9 and TRBJ2-2; D is possibly TRBD2 (6 bases). The germline V gene has CDR1 SEHNR and CDR2 FQNEAQ (reference sequence). Trimming left V 6 bases short and J 2 bases short, with 13 bases between. This CDR3 has 15 residues. CDR3: CASSRLDHNTGELFF. The DNA for the CDR3 is TGTGCCAGCAGTCGACTAGACCATAACACCGGGGAGCTGTTTTTT.

J is TRBJ2-1 and V is TRBV27; 14 bases agree with TRBD2. The CDR3 has 14 residues. Germline assignment: CDR1 MNHEY and CDR2 SMNVEV (reference sequence). After removal of 5 bases from V and 10 bases from J, the junction contained 4 bases not matched to a gene. CDR3 DNA sequence: TGTGCCAGCAGTGCACGACTAGCGGGAGGGGAGCAGTTCTTC. Residues: CASSARLAGGEQFF.

This sequence joins TRBV2 and TRBJ2-7, with 8 positions matching TRBD1. The V gene's germline CDR1 is SNHLY and CDR2 FYNNEI. Trimming took 1 base from V and 5 from J; bases not matched to a gene: 7. CDR3 length equals 15 residues. The CDR3 spells CASSEGPRGRDEQYF. The DNA of the CDR3 is TGTGCCAGCAGTGAAGGGCCCAGGGGGCGAGACGAGCAGTACTTC.

The genes are TRBV19 and TRBJ2-7, with D unclear. The germline gives CDR1 LNHDA, CDR2 SQIVND (reference sequence). V lost 6 bases and J lost 3, with 12 bases in between. CDR3 length equals 13 residues. The CDR3 sequence is CASSSSLFYEQYF. The CDR3 DNA follows: TGTGCCAGTAGCAGCTCCCTTTTCTACGAGCAGTACTTC.

The chain is built from TRBV7-2 and TRBJ2-1; 7 bases fit TRBD2. The CDR3 runs 16 residues. The V gene end was trimmed by 0 bases and the J gene end by 3 bases; junction bases not matched to a gene: 5. From germline, CDR1 is SGHTA and CDR2 FQGNSA. Written as DNA, the CDR3 is TGTGCCAGCAGCTTAGCGCGGGGAGGGCACTACAATGAGCAGTTCTTC. This translates into CASSLARGGHYNEQFF.

This clone was observed a few times. The chain couples TRBV18 to TRBJ1-3; D gene uncertain. The V gene's germline CDR1 is KGHSH and CDR2 LQKENI. With 2 bases removed from V and 8 bases from J, the gap between germline ends came to 10 bases. The CDR3 length is 13 residues. CDR3 sequence: CASSPGFLDTIYF. CDR3 nucleotide sequence: TGTGCCAGCTCACCAGGGTTCCTGGACACCATATATTTT.

The rearrangement uses TRBV7-2 and TRBJ1-5; D is undetermined. Looked up from germline, CDR1 is SGHTA and CDR2 is FQGNSA. This CDR3 is built from 13 residues. Trimming took off 4 bases at V and 6 bases at J, with 10 bases between the two ends. This CDR3 reads CASSSQELQPQHF. The CDR3 DNA follows: TGTGCCAGCAGCTCCCAGGAACTTCAGCCCCAGCATTTT.

CDR3 nucleotide sequence: TGCAGCGTTGTGAGCTATGGGCATGGGAATGAGCAGTTCTTC. This gives the protein CSVVSYGHGNEQFF. The V call is TRBV29-1, the J call TRBJ2-1; D remains unclear. The CDR3 spans 14 residues. V lost 4 bases and J lost 7, with 17 bases in between. CDR1 is SQVTM and CDR2 is ANQGSEA in the germline V gene.